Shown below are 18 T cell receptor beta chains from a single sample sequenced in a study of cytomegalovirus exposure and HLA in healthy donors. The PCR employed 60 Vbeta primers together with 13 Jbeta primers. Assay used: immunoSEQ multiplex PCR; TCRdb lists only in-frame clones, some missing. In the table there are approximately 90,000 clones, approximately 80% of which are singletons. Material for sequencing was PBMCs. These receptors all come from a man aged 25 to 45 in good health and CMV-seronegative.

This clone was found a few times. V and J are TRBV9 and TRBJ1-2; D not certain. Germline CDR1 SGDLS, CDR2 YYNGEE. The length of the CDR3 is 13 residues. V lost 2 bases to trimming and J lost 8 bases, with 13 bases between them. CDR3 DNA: TGTGCCAGCAGCGTGACCCAAACGCGGGGCTACACCTTC. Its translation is CASSVTQTRGYTF.

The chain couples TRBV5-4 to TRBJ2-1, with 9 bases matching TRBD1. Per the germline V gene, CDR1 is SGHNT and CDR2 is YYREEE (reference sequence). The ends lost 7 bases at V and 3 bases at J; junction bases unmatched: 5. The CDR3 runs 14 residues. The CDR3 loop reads CASGRQGGYNEQFF. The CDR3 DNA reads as TGTGCCAGCGGTCGACAGGGGGGCTACAATGAGCAGTTCTTC.

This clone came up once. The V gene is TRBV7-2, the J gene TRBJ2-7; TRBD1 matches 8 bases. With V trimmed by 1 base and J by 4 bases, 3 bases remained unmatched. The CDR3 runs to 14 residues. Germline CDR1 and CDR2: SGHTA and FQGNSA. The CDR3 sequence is CASSLGTGRYEQYF. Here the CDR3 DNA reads TGTGCCAGCAGCTTAGGGACAGGGCGGTACGAGCAGTACTTC.

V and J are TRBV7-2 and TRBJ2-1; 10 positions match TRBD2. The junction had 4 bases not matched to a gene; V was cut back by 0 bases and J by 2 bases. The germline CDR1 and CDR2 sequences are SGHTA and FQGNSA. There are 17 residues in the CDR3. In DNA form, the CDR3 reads TGTGCCAGCAGCTTAGCCCCCGGACTAGCGGCCTACAATGAGCAGTTCTTC. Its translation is CASSLAPGLAAYNEQFF. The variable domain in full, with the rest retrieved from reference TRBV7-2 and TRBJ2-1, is GAGVSQSPSNKVTEKGKDVELRCDPISGHTALYWYRQSLGQGLEFLIYFQGNSAPDKSGLPSDRFSAERTGGSVSTLTIQRTQQEDSAVYLCASSLAPGLAAYNEQFFGPGTRLTVL.

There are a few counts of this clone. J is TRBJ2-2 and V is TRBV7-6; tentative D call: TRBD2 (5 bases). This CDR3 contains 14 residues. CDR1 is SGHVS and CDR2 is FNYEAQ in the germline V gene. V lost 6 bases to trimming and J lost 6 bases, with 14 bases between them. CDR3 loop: CASRGTSISGELFF. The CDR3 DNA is TGTGCCAGCAGGGGCACTAGTATCTCCGGGGAGCTGTTTTTT. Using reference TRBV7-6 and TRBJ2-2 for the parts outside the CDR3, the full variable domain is GAGVSQSPRYKVTKRGQDVALRCDPISGHVSLYWYRQALGQGPEFLTYFNYEAQQDKSGLPNDRFSAERPEGSISTLTIQRTEQRDSAMYRCASRGTSISGELFFGEGSRLTVL.

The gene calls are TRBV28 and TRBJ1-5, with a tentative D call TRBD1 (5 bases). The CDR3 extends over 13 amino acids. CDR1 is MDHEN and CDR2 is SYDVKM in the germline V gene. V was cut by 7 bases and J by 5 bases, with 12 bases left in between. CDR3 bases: TGTGCCAGCACCATGGGGGGATATCAGCCCCAGCATTTT. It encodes CASTMGGYQPQHF.

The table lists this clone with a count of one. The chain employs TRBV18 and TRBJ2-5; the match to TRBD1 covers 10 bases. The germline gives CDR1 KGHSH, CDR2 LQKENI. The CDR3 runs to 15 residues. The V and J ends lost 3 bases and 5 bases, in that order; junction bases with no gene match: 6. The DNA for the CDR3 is TGTGCCAGCTCACCCGAGACAGGGGGCGGCGAGACCCAGTACTTC. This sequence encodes CASSPETGGGETQYF.

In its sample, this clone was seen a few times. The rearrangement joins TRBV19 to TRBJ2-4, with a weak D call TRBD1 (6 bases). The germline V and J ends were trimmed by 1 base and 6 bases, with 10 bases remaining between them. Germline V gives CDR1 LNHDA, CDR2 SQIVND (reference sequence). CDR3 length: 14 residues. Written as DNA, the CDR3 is TGTGCCAGTAGTATAGTTGGGGGCGCAAACATTCAGTACTTC. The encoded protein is CASSIVGGANIQYF.

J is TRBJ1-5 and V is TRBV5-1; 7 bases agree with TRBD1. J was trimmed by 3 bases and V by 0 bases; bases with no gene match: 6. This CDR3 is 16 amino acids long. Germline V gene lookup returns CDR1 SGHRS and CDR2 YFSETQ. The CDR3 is CASSLGGRGSNQPQHF. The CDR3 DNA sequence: TGCGCCAGCAGCTTGGGGGGCAGGGGGTCCAATCAGCCCCAGCATTTT.

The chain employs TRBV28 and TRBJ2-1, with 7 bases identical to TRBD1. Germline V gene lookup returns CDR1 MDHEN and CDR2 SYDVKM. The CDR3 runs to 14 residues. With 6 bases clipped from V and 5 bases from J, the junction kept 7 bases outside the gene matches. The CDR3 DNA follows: TGTGCCAGCAGCTTAGGGACAGTTAACAATGAGCAGTTCTTC. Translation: CASSLGTVNNEQFF.

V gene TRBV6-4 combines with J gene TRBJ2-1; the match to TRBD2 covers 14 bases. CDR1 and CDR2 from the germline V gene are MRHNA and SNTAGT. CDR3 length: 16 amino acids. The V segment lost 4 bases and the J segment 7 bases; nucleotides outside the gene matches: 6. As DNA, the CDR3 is TGTGCCAGCAGTGTGACTAGCGGGGGGGCAGCTAATGAGCAGTTCTTC. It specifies CASSVTSGGAANEQFF.

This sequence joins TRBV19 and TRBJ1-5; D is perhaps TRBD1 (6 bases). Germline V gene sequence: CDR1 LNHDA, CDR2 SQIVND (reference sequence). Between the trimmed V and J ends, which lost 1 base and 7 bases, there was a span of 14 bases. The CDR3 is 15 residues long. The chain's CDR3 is CASSIGPGQGQPQHF. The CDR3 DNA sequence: TGTGCCAGTAGTATAGGCCCGGGGCAGGGGCAGCCCCAGCATTTT.

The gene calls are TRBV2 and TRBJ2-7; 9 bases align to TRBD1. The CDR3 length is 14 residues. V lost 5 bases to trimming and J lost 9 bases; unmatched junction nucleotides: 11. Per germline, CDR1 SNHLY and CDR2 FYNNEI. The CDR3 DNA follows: TGTGCCAGCAGTCCCGGGACAGGGCCCCTGGGGCAGTACTTC. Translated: CASSPGTGPLGQYF.

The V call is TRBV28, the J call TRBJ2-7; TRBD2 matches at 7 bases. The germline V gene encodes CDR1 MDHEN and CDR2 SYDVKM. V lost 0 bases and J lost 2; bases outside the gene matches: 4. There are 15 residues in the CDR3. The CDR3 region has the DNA TGTGCCAGCAGTTTATGGCGGGAGAGGCCCTACGAGCAGTACTTC. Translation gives CASSLWRERPYEQYF. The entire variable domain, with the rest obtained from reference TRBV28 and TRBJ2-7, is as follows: DVKVTQSSRYLVKRTGEKVFLECVQDMDHENMFWYRQDPGLGLRLIYFSYDVKMKEKGDIPEGYSVSREKKERFSLILESASTNQTSMYLCASSLWRERPYEQYFGPGTRLTVT.

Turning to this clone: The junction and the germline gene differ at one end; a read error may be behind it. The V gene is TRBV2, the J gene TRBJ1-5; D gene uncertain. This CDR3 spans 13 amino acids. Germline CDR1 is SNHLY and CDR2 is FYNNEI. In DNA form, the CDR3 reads TGTACCAGCGCCGACTTTAGCAATCAGCCCCAGCATTTT. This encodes CTSADFSNQPQHF.

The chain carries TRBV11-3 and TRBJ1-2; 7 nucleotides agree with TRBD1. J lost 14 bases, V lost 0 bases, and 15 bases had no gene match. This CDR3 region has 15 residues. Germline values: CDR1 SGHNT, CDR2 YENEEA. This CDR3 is CASSLEFPGYRGETF. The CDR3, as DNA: TGTGCCAGCAGCTTAGAATTCCCTGGGTACAGGGGTGAGACCTTC.

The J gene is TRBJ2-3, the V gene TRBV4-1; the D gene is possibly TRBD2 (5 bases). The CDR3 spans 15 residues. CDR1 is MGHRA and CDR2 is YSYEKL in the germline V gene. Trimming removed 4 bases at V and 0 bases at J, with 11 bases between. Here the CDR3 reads CASSPRDSSTDTQYF. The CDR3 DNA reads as TGCGCCAGCAGCCCCCGGGATTCCAGCACAGATACGCAGTATTTT.

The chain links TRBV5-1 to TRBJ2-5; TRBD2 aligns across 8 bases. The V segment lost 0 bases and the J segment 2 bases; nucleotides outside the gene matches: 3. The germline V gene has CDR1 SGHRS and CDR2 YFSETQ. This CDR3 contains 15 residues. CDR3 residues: CASSLEPSGQETQYF. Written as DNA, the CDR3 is TGCGCCAGCAGCTTGGAACCTAGCGGGCAAGAGACCCAGTACTTC. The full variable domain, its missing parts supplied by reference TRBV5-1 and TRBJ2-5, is KAGVTQTPRYLIKTRGQQVTLSCSPISGHRSVSWYQQTPGQGLQFLFEYFSETQRNKGNFPGRFSGRQFSNSRSEMNVSTLELGDSALYLCASSLEPSGQETQYFGPGTRLLVL.